A single T cell receptor (beta chain) is shown here with its context. The target of this receptor is not known. Base qualities are not provided; no much larger clone lies one nucleotide away. Reading the germline V gene gives CDR1 SNHLY and CDR2 FYNNEI. V was cut back by 4 bases and J by 1 base, leaving a gap of 16 bases between them. The CDR3 contains 17 residues, cysteine and phenylalanine counted. The only DNA kept is the CDR3, 51 bases in frame from the first base. The entry originates in a study of shared T cell receptors in the human thymus (dated by TCRdb to about 2021). About the full investigation: The study examined how self-reactive, shared T-cell receptor alpha chains are generated in the human thymus.

The library was prepared using the immunoSEQ multiplex PCR assay. What TCRdb holds here is the immuneACCESS table cut down to in-frame rearrangements. Part of the clones is not present; checked against another copy, under half of the missing clones reflect an unresolved V gene, and the others are unexplained. This sample lists about 660,000 clones; 70% to 90% were detected once. Just under 0.0095% of the sample is in the top ten clones. Another study also made use of these data, one on human thymus T cells. Reported in the second study: Donors were immunologically healthy infants undergoing open corrective cardiac surgery for congenital heart defects in Finland. Thymus tissue was obtained as surgical resects removed during corrective cardiac surgery. Both the thymic and the peripheral blood repertoires appeared to show biased V and J gene segment usage. The related research reported highly overlapping thymic TCR repertoires among unrelated individuals. TCR alpha and beta repertoires from roughly 8 infant thymus samples and a few related peripheral blood samples were characterized in the study. Donor ages ranging from 7 to 244 days were recorded, and roughly six male and two female infants were included in the cohort. Thymocytes were released mechanically from tissue and stored at -70 °C as pellets of 10-30 million cells. Genomic DNA was extracted from frozen cell pellets with a QIAsymphony instrument. Using the immunoSEQ multiplex PCR assay, the TCRB and TCRAD loci were amplified from a standardized quantity of quality-controlled genomic DNA. The amplicons covered the V(D)J region and were long enough to include the CDR3 and to identify the V and J genes. The commercial immunoSEQ service was used to sequence amplicons on an Illumina platform. Primer bias and sequencing errors were corrected using previously described methods, and TCRAD and TCRB definitions followed the IMGT database. Repertoires were analysed with immunoSEQ Analyzer 3.0 and VDJTools, covering basic statistics, V/J segment usage, diversity estimates, rarefaction and pairwise overlap. Diversity was estimated with Chao1, ChaoE, Efron-Thisted, Shannon and inverse Simpson indices, and also on datasets down-sampled to the smallest sample. Repertoire overlap used strict matching of CDR3 nucleotide sequence, V gene and J gene, with Jaccard-based multidimensional scaling clustering. On average, thymus samples gave around 880,000 unique TCRB clonotypes, whereas blood samples gave roughly 80,000.

The specimen sequenced was thymocytes. The source of this sequence is a boy younger than two with a congenital heart defect. Donor details come from another sample of the same person, matched by shared clones. The V gene is TRBV2 and the J gene is TRBJ1-4; the D region possibly corresponds to TRBD1 (5 bases align). The CDR3 protein: CASSGREGGVTNEKLFF. The DNA is TGTGCCAGCAGTGGCAGGGAGGGAGGGGTAACTAATGAAAAACTGTTTTTT.